Below are 27 T cell receptor beta chains sequenced from a single sample in a study of control samples from healthy donors and cancer patients. TCRdb's table, derived via immunoSEQ multiplex PCR, lists solely in-frame clones and lacks some. The repertoire holds about 130,000 clones, with approximately 90% as singletons. Sequenced input: blood. Source of these receptors: a man between 18 and 35 years old in good health.

J is TRBJ1-1 and V is TRBV30; the match to TRBD1 covers 7 bases. The CDR3 is made up of 15 amino acids. J lost 0 bases, V lost 3 bases, and 7 bases had no gene match. Germline V gene lookup returns CDR1 GTSNPN and CDR2 SVGIG (reference sequence). CDR3 in DNA: TGTGCCTGGAGCCTCGGACAGGCGATGAACACTGAAGCTTTCTTT. Translated: CAWSLGQAMNTEAFF.

V usage is TRBV20-1 and J usage is TRBJ2-3, with 7 positions matching TRBD2. This CDR3 is built from 13 residues. Germline trimming cut 3 bases from V and 0 bases from J; bases unmatched to any gene: 0. Germline loops: CDR1 DFQATT, CDR2 SNEGSKA (reference sequence). DNA of the CDR3: TGCAGTGCTAGTAGCGGGAGCACAGATACGCAGTATTTT. It yields the protein CSASSGSTDTQYF.

This chain links TRBV7-6 with TRBJ1-4, with D perhaps matching TRBD1 (6 bases). V lost 1 base and J lost 0, with 9 bases in between. The CDR3 length is 16 residues. The germline gives CDR1 SGHVS, CDR2 FNYEAQ. The CDR3, as DNA: TGTGCCAGCAGCTTAGAACAGGGCCCAACTAATGAAAAACTGTTTTTT. It translates to CASSLEQGPTNEKLFF.

The gene calls are TRBV6-1 and TRBJ1-2, with D hard to call. V was shortened by 3 bases and J by 7 bases, with 18 bases between the two germline ends. In germline, CDR1 is MNHNS, CDR2 SASEGT. The CDR3 has 15 amino acids. The chain's CDR3 is CASSDREVVSGGYTF. DNA of the CDR3: TGTGCCAGCAGTGACCGGGAGGTGGTCTCGGGTGGCTACACCTTC.

This clone was observed a few times. Written as DNA, the CDR3 is TGTGCCAGCAGCCAATCGGACAGGATTTACACTTATGGCTACACCTTC. It is translated as CASSQSDRIYTYGYTF. The gene calls are TRBV3-1 (or the pseudogene TRBV3-2) and TRBJ1-2, with 7 bases identical to TRBD1. Losses at the gene ends were 2 bases for V and 5 bases for J; bases not matched to a gene: 11. The CDR3 contains 16 residues. CDR1 and CDR2 from the germline V gene are LGHDT and YNNKEL (reference sequence).

The rearrangement links TRBV11-2 to TRBJ1-6; tentatively, D is TRBD1 (6 bases). Trimming removed 6 bases from V and 6 bases from J, with 21 bases in between. This CDR3 has 17 residues. Germline CDR1 reads SGHAT; CDR2 reads FQNNGV. CDR3 DNA sequence: TGTGCCAGCAGGCCCTGGGGGGGCCAACCGGCTAATTCACCCCTCCACTTT. As protein: CASRPWGGQPANSPLHF.

The chain carries TRBV7-9 and TRBJ1-2; TRBD1 might be the D (5 bases). This CDR3 region has 12 residues. V was trimmed by 5 bases and J by 8 bases, leaving 12 bases between them. CDR1 SEHNR and CDR2 FQNEAQ come from the germline V gene (reference sequence). CDR3 protein: CASSRDGRGYTF. The CDR3 DNA reads TGTGCCAGCAGCAGGGACGGTCGGGGCTACACCTTC.

This clone has only one observation. At the DNA level, this CDR3 is encoded by other sequences in the same sample as well. J is TRBJ2-5 and V is TRBV9; possible D gene TRBD2, 5 bases. The germline V gene has CDR1 SGDLS and CDR2 YYNGEE. The ends were cut back, 2 bases at V and 4 bases at J, with 9 bases in the middle. The CDR3 contains 13 residues. CDR3 coding DNA: TGTGCCAGCAGCGTGGCAGGAGGAGAGACCCAGTACTTC. Protein sequence: CASSVAGGETQYF.

The J gene is TRBJ2-3, the V gene TRBV7-3, with D unresolved. With 3 bases removed from V and 5 bases from J, the gap between germline ends came to 9 bases. The germline V gene encodes CDR1 SGHTA and CDR2 FQGTGA. CDR3 length: 13 amino acids. CDR3 nucleotide sequence: TGTGCCAGCAGCTTGGTCAGAGGAGATACGCAGTATTTT. It translates to CASSLVRGDTQYF.

The rearrangement uses TRBV5-6 and TRBJ1-1; D remains ambiguous. CDR3 length equals 15 residues. Trimming took 0 bases from V and 0 from J, leaving 9 bases between them. Germline V CDR1 and CDR2: SGHDT, YYEEEE. This CDR3 is CASSLGWVLNTEAFF. In DNA, the CDR3 is TGTGCCAGCAGCTTGGGTTGGGTCCTGAACACTGAAGCTTTCTTT.

This chain uses TRBV7-3 with TRBJ1-1; D is unresolved. The CDR3 spans 13 residues. The germline V gene encodes CDR1 SGHTA and CDR2 FQGTGA. V dropped 6 bases and J dropped 1 base, with 9 bases sitting between them. CDR3 DNA sequence: TGTGCCAGCAGTGTCTTGGGGAACACTGAAGCTTTCTTT. Translated, it gives CASSVLGNTEAFF.

This clone was recorded only once. The same CDR3 also results from other DNA sequences found in this sample. The chain recombines TRBV4-1 with TRBJ1-2; D uncertain. V lost 0 bases to trimming and J lost 4 bases, with 9 bases between them. CDR1 MGHRA and CDR2 YSYEKL come from the germline V gene. The CDR3 is 14 residues long. The CDR3 is CASSQDGQAYGYTF. CDR3 nucleotides: TGCGCCAGCAGCCAAGATGGTCAGGCCTATGGCTACACCTTC.

This clone was found once. The CDR3 reads CASSRQGRDGNTIYF. The CDR3 nucleotides are TGTGCCAGTAGCCGACAGGGTCGAGATGGAAACACCATATATTTT. The rearrangement uses TRBV19 and TRBJ1-3; TRBD1 matches 7 bases. The CDR3 is 15 residues long. The ends lost 6 bases at V and 3 bases at J; junction bases unmatched: 8. Germline CDR1 reads LNHDA; CDR2 reads SQIVND (reference sequence).

The chain links TRBV6-1 to TRBJ2-7, with 10 positions matching TRBD1. This CDR3 has 15 amino acids. Germline V gene sequence: CDR1 MNHNS, CDR2 SASEGT. V lost 1 base to trimming and J lost 4 bases; unmatched junction nucleotides: 4. The CDR3 DNA sequence: TGTGCCAGCAGTGAAGAGACAGGGGGCAGATACGAGCAGTACTTC. Protein sequence: CASSEETGGRYEQYF.

The gene calls are TRBV7-9 and TRBJ2-3; D call uncertain. Trimming pared 2 bases from V and 4 bases from J, leaving 13 bases between. The CDR3 covers 15 residues. CDR1 SEHNR and CDR2 FQNEAQ come from the germline V gene (reference sequence). The CDR3 spells CASSLLETTSDTQYF. The DNA for the CDR3 is TGTGCCAGCAGCTTATTGGAGACAACTTCAGATACGCAGTATTTT.

This rearrangement joins TRBV6-5 to TRBJ1-3, with D perhaps TRBD1 (5 bases). The germline V gene has CDR1 MNHEY and CDR2 SVGAGI. Trimming removed 4 bases from V and 3 bases from J, with 16 bases in between. The length of the CDR3 is 16 residues. CDR3 sequence reads: CASSLLPGRGGNTIYF. As DNA, the CDR3 is TGTGCCAGCAGTTTACTCCCGGGGAGGGGTGGAAACACCATATATTTT.

The chain has TRBV18 and TRBJ1-6; D not resolved. The CDR3 runs 15 residues. The germline V gene has CDR1 KGHSH and CDR2 LQKENI. The V gene lost 6 bases and the J gene lost 3 bases, with 12 bases spanning the gap. The CDR3 loop reads CASSRLGVYNSPLHF. The CDR3 nucleotides read TGTGCCAGCTCCCGACTAGGCGTCTATAATTCACCCCTCCACTTT.

CDR3 sequence (DNA): TGTGCCAGCTCCGGACAGGGCGTCTATGGCTACACCTTC. This encodes CASSGQGVYGYTF. This chain uses TRBV18 with TRBJ1-2; TRBD1 matches at 8 bases. Per the germline V gene, CDR1 is KGHSH and CDR2 is LQKENI. The CDR3 length is 13 residues. Trimming at V came to 6 bases and at J to 4 bases, leaving 4 bases not matched to a gene.

This rearrangement joins TRBV7-8 to TRBJ1-1; D perhaps matches TRBD1 (6 bases). Between the trimmed V and J ends, which lost 1 base and 1 base, there was a span of 22 bases. This CDR3 is 19 amino acids long. The germline CDR1 and CDR2 sequences are SGHVS and FQNEAQ. CDR3 nucleotides: TGTGCCAGCAGCTTAGTGGGGGGCCGGGCCCGAGGCAAGAACACTGAAGCTTTCTTT. Protein sequence: CASSLVGGRARGKNTEAFF.

The V and J genes are TRBV18 and TRBJ2-5; D ambiguous. V lost 2 bases and J lost 0, with 10 bases in between. CDR3 length equals 15 residues. In germline, CDR1 is KGHSH, CDR2 LQKENI. CDR3 nucleotide sequence: TGTGCCAGCTCACCAGGGCAAGGCAACCAAGAGACCCAGTACTTC. This translates into CASSPGQGNQETQYF.

This chain joins TRBV3-1 (or the pseudogene TRBV3-2) and TRBJ1-6; no definite D call. V was cut by 5 bases and J by 4 bases, with 18 bases left in between. Germline CDR1 is LGHDT and CDR2 is YNNKEL (reference sequence). The CDR3 is 17 amino acids. The CDR3 DNA reads TGTGCCAGCAGCTTAGAACGGACCAGAGGATATAATTCACCCCTCCACTTT. Translation: CASSLERTRGYNSPLHF.

This clone was detected only once. The J gene is TRBJ1-6, the V gene TRBV5-1; a weak D match, TRBD1 (5 bases). Germline V gene data show CDR1 as SGHRS and CDR2 as YFSETQ. The CDR3 consists of 16 residues. Trimming stripped 3 bases from V and 4 bases from J, with 14 bases between. The CDR3 loop is CASSSAGTAYNSPLHF. CDR3 in DNA: TGCGCCAGCAGCTCAGCCGGGACGGCGTATAATTCACCCCTCCACTTT.

This clone was found once. The rearrangement joins TRBV6-5 to TRBJ1-3, with TRBD1 matching 7 bases. Germline V lookup: CDR1 MNHEY, CDR2 SVGAGI. The ends lost 7 bases at V and 4 bases at J; junction bases unmatched: 7. The CDR3 runs to 14 residues. The CDR3 DNA reads as TGTGCCAGCACTGTAACAGGGGTGGGAAACACCATATATTTT. Its protein product is CASTVTGVGNTIYF.

This sequence joins TRBV3-1 (or the pseudogene TRBV3-2) and TRBJ1-2; D remains unclear. V was trimmed by 0 bases and J by 5 bases, leaving 10 bases between them. The CDR3 totals 14 residues. Germline-derived CDR1 and CDR2 are LGHDT and YNNKEL (reference sequence). CDR3 nucleotides: TGTGCCAGCAGCCAAGACATAACGGGGTATGGCTACACCTTC. Translated, it gives CASSQDITGYGYTF.

V usage is TRBV7-9 and J usage is TRBJ1-1, with D unresolved. This CDR3 region has 13 residues. CDR1 and CDR2 (germline): SEHNR, FQNEAQ (reference sequence). V gave up 3 bases and J gave up 1 base, with 6 bases separating them. Here the CDR3 reads CASSFMTNTEAFF. The CDR3, as DNA: TGTGCCAGCAGCTTTATGACGAACACTGAAGCTTTCTTT.

This rearrangement joins TRBV29-1 to TRBJ1-1; 9 positions match TRBD1. The length of the CDR3 is 12 residues. Germline V lookup: CDR1 SQVTM, CDR2 ANQGSEA. The trim removed 5 bases at V and 11 bases at J, leaving 9 bases unmatched. The CDR3 spells CSVSPGQGKAFF. CDR3 nucleotides: TGCAGCGTTTCCCCCGGACAGGGGAAGGCTTTCTTT.

The chain uses TRBV5-1 and TRBJ1-2, with no clear D. The CDR3 contains 17 residues. With 4 bases removed from V and 1 base from J, the gap between germline ends came to 20 bases. Germline-derived CDR1 and CDR2 are SGHRS and YFSETQ. The CDR3 loop reads CASSRTSQSIFNYGYTF. Written as DNA, the CDR3 is TGCGCCAGCAGCCGGACGTCCCAGAGTATCTTTAACTATGGCTACACCTTC.